This T cell receptor beta chain comes out of a study of Ad26.COV2.S vaccination and SARS-CoV-2 variants. About this clone itself: Antigen specificity is unknown.

Broader study findings: People who got the vaccine had more spike-specific TCR breadth than people who got placebo. Assessments of TCR breadth and depth may have underestimated the total T cell responses.

The treatment was: 15 to 20 received Ad26.COV2.S at low or high dose, single or two shots; 5 received placebo; per-sample allocation not given. Sampling was done on day 63 after the first vaccine or placebo injection. Cohort 1b enrolled adults aged 18-55 years in Boston. Its platform was an Ad26 vector, and its expressed antigen was Wuhan-strain SARS-CoV-2 spike. Libraries were prepared by immunoSEQ multiplex PCR; TCRdb keeps only in-frame clonotypes and omits some of them. The table includes more than 350,000 clones, 80% to 95% detected once. CDR1 is LNHDA, CDR2 SQIVND, per germline (reference sequence). The ends were cut back, 2 bases at V and 5 bases at J, with 12 bases in the middle. The CDR3 sequence is 14 residues long.

The chain employs TRBV19 and TRBJ1-1; unclear D gene. The specimen was peripheral blood, collected in a trial of Ad26.COV2.S vaccine versus placebo. The origin of this receptor is a person aged 18-60 years who received the Ad26.COV2.S COVID-19 vaccine or a placebo. CDR3: CASSISGRRTEAFF. In DNA form, the CDR3 reads TGTGCCAGTAGTATATCGGGCCGGCGGACTGAAGCTTTCTTT.